This entry features one TCR beta chain sequence. Data came from immunoSEQ multiplex PCR; TCRdb stores just in-frame clones and leaves some out. Of a few hundred thousand clones listed, just under 90% are singletons. Seattle enrolled patients during active infection and tracked them longitudinally. These data belong to a study of blood T cell repertoires in COVID-19. Study summary: COVID-19 samples, acute and convalescent, were from the United States, Italy and Spain.

Germline trimming cut 6 bases from V and 8 bases from J; bases unmatched to any gene: 8. CDR1 and CDR2 from the germline V gene are SGHRS and YFSETQ. This CDR3 has 15 residues. This receptor was identified in a woman aged 50 to 60 with COVID-19, enrolled during active disease. The specimen was peripheral blood. The V and J genes are TRBV5-1 and TRBJ2-1; 13 nucleotides align to TRBD2. The DNA for the CDR3 is TGCGCCAGCAAGATCGGACTAGCGGGAGCGGATGAGCAGTTCTTC. Translating it yields CASKIGLAGADEQFF.